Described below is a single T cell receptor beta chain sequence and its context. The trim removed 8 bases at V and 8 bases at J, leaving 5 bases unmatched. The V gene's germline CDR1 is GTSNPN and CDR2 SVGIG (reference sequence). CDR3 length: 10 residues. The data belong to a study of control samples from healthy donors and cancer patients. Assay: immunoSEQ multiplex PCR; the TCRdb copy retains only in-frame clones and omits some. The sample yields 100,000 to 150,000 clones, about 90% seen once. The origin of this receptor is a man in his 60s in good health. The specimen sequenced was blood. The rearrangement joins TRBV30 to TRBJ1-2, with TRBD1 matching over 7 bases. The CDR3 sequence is CARQGLGYTF. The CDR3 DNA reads TGTGCCCGACAGGGCCTGGGCTACACCTTC.